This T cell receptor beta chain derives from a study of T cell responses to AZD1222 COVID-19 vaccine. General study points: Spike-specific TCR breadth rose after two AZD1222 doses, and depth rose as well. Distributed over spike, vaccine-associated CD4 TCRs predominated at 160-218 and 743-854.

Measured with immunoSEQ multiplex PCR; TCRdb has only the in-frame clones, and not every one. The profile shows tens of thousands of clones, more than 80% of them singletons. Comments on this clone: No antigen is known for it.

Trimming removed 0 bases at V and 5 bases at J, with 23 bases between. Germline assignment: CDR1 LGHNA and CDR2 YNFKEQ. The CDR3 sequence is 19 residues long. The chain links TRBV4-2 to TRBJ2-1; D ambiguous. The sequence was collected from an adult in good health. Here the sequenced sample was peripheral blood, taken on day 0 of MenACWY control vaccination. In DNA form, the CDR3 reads TGTGCCAGCAGCCAAGATCGTCCCCACATGGGTTCACCCCACAATGAGCAGTTCTTC. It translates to CASSQDRPHMGSPHNEQFF.